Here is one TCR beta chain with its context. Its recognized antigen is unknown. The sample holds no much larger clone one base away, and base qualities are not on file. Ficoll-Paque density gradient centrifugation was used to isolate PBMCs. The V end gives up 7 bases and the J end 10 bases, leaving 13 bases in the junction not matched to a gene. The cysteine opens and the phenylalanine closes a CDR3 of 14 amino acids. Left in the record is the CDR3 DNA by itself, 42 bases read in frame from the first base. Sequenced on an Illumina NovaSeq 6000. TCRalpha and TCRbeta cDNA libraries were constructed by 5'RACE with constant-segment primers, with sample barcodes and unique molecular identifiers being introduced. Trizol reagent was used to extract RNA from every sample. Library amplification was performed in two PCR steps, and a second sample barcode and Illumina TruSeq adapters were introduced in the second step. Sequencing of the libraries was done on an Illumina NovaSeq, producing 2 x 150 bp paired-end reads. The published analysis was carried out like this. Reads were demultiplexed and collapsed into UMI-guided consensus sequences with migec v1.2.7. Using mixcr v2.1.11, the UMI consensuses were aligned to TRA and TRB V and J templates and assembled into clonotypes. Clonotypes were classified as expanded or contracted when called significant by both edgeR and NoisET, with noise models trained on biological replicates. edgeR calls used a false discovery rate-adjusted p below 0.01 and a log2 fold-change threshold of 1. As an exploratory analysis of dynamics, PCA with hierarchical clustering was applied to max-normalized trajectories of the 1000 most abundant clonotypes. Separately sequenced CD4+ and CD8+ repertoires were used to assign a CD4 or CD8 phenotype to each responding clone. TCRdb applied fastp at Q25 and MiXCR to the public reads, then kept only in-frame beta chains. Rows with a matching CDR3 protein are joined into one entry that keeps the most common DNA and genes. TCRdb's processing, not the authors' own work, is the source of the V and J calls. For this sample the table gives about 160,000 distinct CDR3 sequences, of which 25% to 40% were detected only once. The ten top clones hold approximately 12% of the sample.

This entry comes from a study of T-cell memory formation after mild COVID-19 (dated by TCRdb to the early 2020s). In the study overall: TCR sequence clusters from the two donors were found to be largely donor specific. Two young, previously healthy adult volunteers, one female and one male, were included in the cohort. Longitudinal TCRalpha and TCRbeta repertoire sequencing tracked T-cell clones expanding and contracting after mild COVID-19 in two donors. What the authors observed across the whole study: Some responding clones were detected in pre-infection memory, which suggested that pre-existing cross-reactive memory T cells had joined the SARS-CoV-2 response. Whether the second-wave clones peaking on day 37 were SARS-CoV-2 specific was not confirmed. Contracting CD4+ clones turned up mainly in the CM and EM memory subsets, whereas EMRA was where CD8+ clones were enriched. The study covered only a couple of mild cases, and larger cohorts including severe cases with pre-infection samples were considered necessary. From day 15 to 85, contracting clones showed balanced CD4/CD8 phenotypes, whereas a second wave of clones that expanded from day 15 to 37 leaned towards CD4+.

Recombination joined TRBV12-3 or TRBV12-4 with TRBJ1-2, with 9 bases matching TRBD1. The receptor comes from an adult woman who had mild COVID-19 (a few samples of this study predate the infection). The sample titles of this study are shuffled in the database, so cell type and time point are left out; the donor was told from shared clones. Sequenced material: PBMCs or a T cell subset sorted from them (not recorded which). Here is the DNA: TGTGCCAGCACCTCACCTAGGGACAGGGAGGTCTACACCTTC. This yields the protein CASTSPRDREVYTF.